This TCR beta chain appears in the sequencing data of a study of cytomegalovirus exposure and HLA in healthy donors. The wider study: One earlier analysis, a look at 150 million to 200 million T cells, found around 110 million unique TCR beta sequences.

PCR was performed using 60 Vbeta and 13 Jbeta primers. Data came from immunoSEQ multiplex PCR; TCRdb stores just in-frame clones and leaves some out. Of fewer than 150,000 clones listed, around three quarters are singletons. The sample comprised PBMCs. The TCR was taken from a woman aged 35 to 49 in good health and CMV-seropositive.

The CDR3 sequence is CAWGLTGGLGEAFF. The CDR3 nucleotides are TGTGCCTGGGGGTTGACAGGGGGCTTGGGGGAAGCTTTCTTT. The chain combines TRBV30 with TRBJ1-1, with 10 bases lining up with TRBD1. J gave up 8 bases and V 5 bases, and 11 bases lay outside the gene matches. Germline V gene data show CDR1 as GTSNPN and CDR2 as SVGIG (reference sequence). This CDR3 comprises 14 residues.